A single sample gave rise to the 3 T cell receptor beta chains below, sequenced in a study of shared clonotypes between healthy human individuals. Produced via immunoSEQ multiplex PCR; TCRdb's table is partial and in-frame only. The table records roughly 2.2 million clones, approximately 90% of them present only once. The sequenced sample consisted of naive CD4+ T cells from PBMCs. Specified subset: CD45RA+ positively selected. These receptors were collected from a man aged 18 to 30 in good health. Some clones in this sample may be carry-over from other donors' samples.

J is TRBJ2-1 and V is TRBV29-1; D is possibly TRBD1 or TRBD2 (6 bases each). Trimming took off 7 bases at V and 4 bases at J, with 11 bases between the two ends. There are 12 residues in the CDR3. In germline, CDR1 is SQVTM, CDR2 ANQGSEA. DNA of the CDR3: TGCAGCGGGGGGGACACTTACAATGAGCAGTTCTTC. Its protein is CSGGDTYNEQFF.

This clone showed up just a few times. The chain combines TRBV11-2 with TRBJ1-4; D gene uncertain. The germline CDR1 and CDR2 sequences are SGHAT and FQNNGV. V dropped 2 bases and J dropped 6 bases, with 13 bases sitting between them. The CDR3 length is 15 residues. CDR3 protein: CASSLPGSRDEKLFF. The CDR3 DNA reads as TGTGCCAGCAGCTTACCCGGGAGCAGAGATGAAAAACTGTTTTTT.

Notes on this clone: In the same sample, other DNA sequences code for this CDR3. The V and J genes are TRBV9 and TRBJ1-1; D not certain. CDR3 length: 14 amino acids. V was shortened by 0 bases and J by 2 bases, with 8 bases between the two germline ends. Germline-derived CDR1 and CDR2 are SGDLS and YYNGEE. The CDR3 DNA follows: TGTGCCAGCAGCGTAGCTACGGCTAACACTGAAGCTTTCTTT. It is translated as CASSVATANTEAFF.